This entry features one T cell receptor (beta chain) sequence. The sample belongs to a study of PD-1 blockade in classical Hodgkin lymphoma. The data were produced by immunoSEQ multiplex PCR, yet TCRdb's version contains in-frame clones alone and is incomplete. This table has tens of thousands of clones, more than 70% appearing once. Trimming removed 7 bases at V and 5 bases at J, with 14 bases between. The CDR3 is 13 amino acids. CDR1 and CDR2 from the germline V gene are MNHEY and SMNVEV (reference sequence). Every one of the patients relapsed after autologous stem cell transplantation (brentuximab vedotin exposure was variable).

The source was peripheral blood mononuclear cells (PBMCs), collected before the second cycle of nivolumab. The clonotype comes from a human donor with classical Hodgkin lymphoma. The V and J genes are TRBV27 and TRBJ1-1; D may be TRBD1 (5 bases). CDR3 bases: TGTGCCAGCACCCCGGGGGGGTTGACTGAAGCTTTCTTT. This gives the protein CASTPGGLTEAFF.